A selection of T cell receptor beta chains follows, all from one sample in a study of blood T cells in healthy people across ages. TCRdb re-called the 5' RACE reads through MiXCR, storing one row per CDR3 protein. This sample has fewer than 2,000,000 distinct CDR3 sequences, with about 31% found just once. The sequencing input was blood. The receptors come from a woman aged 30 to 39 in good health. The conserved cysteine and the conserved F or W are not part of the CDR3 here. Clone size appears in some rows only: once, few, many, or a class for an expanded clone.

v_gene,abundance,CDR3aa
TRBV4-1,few,ASSQPGTVNQPQH
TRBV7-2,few,ASSFIPESNQPQH
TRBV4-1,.,ASSQVVGSPLH
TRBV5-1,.,ASSPTGTGAEKLF
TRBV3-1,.,ASSQDGQGWGYT
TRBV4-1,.,ASSQDGLRDWDEQY
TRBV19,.,ASSIAVGQETQY
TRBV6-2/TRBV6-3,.,ASSYRKTSGGASEQF
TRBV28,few,ASRPPGPGGNQPQH
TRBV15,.,ATSPGLAGVEEQF
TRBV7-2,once,AGSSDGGRAEEQY
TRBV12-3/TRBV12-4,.,ASRLSIDAQY
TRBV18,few,ASSPNRDDTQY
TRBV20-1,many,SARPRDRTDNSPLH
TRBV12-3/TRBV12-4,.,ASSGREHNEQY
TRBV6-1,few,ASTSRGRGESSYNEQF
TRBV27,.,ASSYKGDGYT
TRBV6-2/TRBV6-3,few,ASSYSEWSQETQY
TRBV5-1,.,ASDRGQAGTYNEQF
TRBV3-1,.,ASRIAGGSDTQY
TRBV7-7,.,ASSPEARGTDTRY